Only a few counts were recorded for the clone carrying this TCR beta chain. Its antigen remains unknown. The TCRbeta library incorporated unique molecular identifiers. TCRdb processed the PCR reads anew with MiXCR; each CDR3 protein has one entry. Among just over 950,000 distinct CDR3 sequences listed, roughly 29% were seen once. The record originates from a study of T-cell reconstitution after alpha-beta-depleted transplantation in children. The study, taken as a whole, reports: It was reported that alpha-beta T cells came from several hundred expanded graft clones (about two months after transplant). The authors attributed T-cell counts and diversity one year after transplant mostly to newly produced T cells.

The sample was PBMCs, mostly from graft donor cells, taken 360 days after TCRalphabeta/CD19-depleted stem cell transplant. This TCR came from a boy under two years old who had a stem cell transplant for SCID, so the T cells may come from the graft donor.

The CDR3 DNA sequence: TGTGCCAGCAGCTTGGGACTCGGACACCTAAAATCCAATGAGCAGTTCTTC. It is translated as CASSLGLGHLKSNEQFF. The J gene is TRBJ2-1, the V gene TRBV5-6; maybe TRBD1 (5 bases). Germline V gene sequence: CDR1 SGHDT, CDR2 YYEEEE. With 0 bases removed from V and 6 bases from J, the gap between germline ends came to 19 bases. The CDR3 is made up of 17 amino acids.